Following are 3 T cell receptor beta chains from one sample sequenced in a study of memory CD4+ T cells and cytomegalovirus serostatus (dated by TCRdb to about 2019). The library came from the immunoSEQ multiplex PCR assay. TCRdb carries this immuneACCESS record with in-frame sequences only. Its versions omit some clonotypes, under half of them owing to an unresolved V gene in the studies checked, with the rest unexplained. The table for this sample lists around 61,000 clones; 82% of them were counted only once. The ten most abundant clones make up around 0.43% of the sample. A FACSAria II was used to sort memory CD4+ T cells, defined as single viable CD3+CD4+CD8-CD45RO+ cells. What was sequenced was memory CD4+ T cells from blood. The receptors here all came from an adult in good health and CMV-seronegative.

The chain couples TRBV5-6 to TRBJ2-4, with 9 positions matching TRBD1. After removal of 4 bases from V and 1 base from J, the junction contained 12 bases not matched to a gene. Germline CDR1 reads SGHDT; CDR2 reads YYEEEE. The CDR3 consists of 18 residues. For the CDR3, the DNA is TGTGCCAGCAGCCCTGACAGGGGGTCAAAAATTGCCAAAAACATTCAGTACTTC. This codes for CASSPDRGSKIAKNIQYF.

The chain recombines TRBV5-4 with TRBJ2-3, with D uncertain. CDR3 length: 13 residues. Trimming removed 3 bases from V and 0 bases from J, with 5 bases in between. In germline, CDR1 is SGHNT, CDR2 YYREEE (reference sequence). CDR3 coding DNA: TGTGCCAGCAGCTATTACAGCACAGATACGCAGTATTTT. Amino acid sequence: CASSYYSTDTQYF.

The chain employs TRBV6-1 and TRBJ1-2; D possibly corresponds to TRBD1 (5 bases). The CDR3 length is 17 residues. Germline-derived CDR1 and CDR2 are MNHNS and SASEGT. Between the trimmed V and J ends, which lost 1 base and 2 bases, there was a span of 17 bases. CDR3 region: CASSEGLTGTVNYGYTF. The CDR3 coding sequence is TGTGCCAGCAGTGAAGGTCTTACGGGGACGGTCAACTATGGCTACACCTTC.